This T cell receptor beta chain was retrieved from a study of T-cell memory formation after mild COVID-19 (dated by TCRdb to the early 2020s). Notes on the research overall: TCR sequence clusters from the two donors were largely donor specific. T-cell clones expanding and contracting after mild COVID-19 in two donors were tracked by longitudinal TCRalpha and TCRbeta repertoire sequencing. The cohort comprised two young, previously healthy adult volunteers, one female and one male. The paper's findings and limits, for the study overall: SARS-CoV-2 specificity was not confirmed for the second-wave clones peaking on day 37. Clones contracting from day 15 to 85 had balanced CD4/CD8 phenotypes, while a second wave expanding from day 15 to 37 was biased towards CD4+. The study covered only a couple of mild cases, and larger cohorts including severe cases with pre-infection samples were considered necessary. Contracting CD4+ clones appeared mostly in the CM and EM memory subsets, whereas CD8+ clones were enriched in EMRA. The detection of some responding clones in pre-infection memory suggests that pre-existing cross-reactive memory T cells joined the SARS-CoV-2 response.

Trimming costs V 1 base and J 0 bases, and their ends lie 11 bases apart. Including cysteine and phenylalanine, the CDR3 has 16 amino acids. Only the CDR3 region is kept as DNA, spanning 48 bases read in frame from base 1. The germline V gene sets CDR1 to SGHNT and CDR2 to YENEEA. With respect to this clonotype: What antigen it recognizes has not been identified. There are no base qualities to consult, and no much larger clone falls within one base.

Sequencing used an Illumina NovaSeq 6000. TCRalpha and TCRbeta cDNA libraries were constructed by 5'RACE with constant-segment primers, with sample barcodes and unique molecular identifiers being introduced. RNA was extracted from every sample with Trizol reagent. Library amplification was performed in two PCR steps, and a second sample barcode and Illumina TruSeq adapters were introduced in the second step. The libraries were sequenced on an Illumina NovaSeq using 2 x 150 bp paired-end reads. As for how the authors treated the data: Demultiplexing of reads and collapsing into UMI-guided consensus sequences were performed with migec v1.2.7. Using mixcr v2.1.11, the UMI consensuses were aligned to TRA and TRB V and J templates and assembled into clonotypes. A clonotype was counted as expanded or contracted only when both edgeR and NoisET called the clonotype significant, with the noise models trained on biological replicates. edgeR calls used a false discovery rate-adjusted p below 0.01 and a log2 fold-change threshold of 1. As an exploratory analysis of dynamics, max-normalized trajectories of the 1000 most abundant clonotypes were examined by PCA with hierarchical clustering. Separately sequenced CD4+ and CD8+ repertoires were used to assign the CD4 or CD8 phenotype of responding clones. TCRdb applied fastp at Q25 and MiXCR to the public reads, then kept only in-frame beta chains. Identical CDR3 protein sequences are pooled into one entry, listed with their most common genes and DNA. What appears here as the V and J calls and clone size reflects TCRdb's work, not the paper's. The sample table contains under 550,000 distinct CDR3 sequences; only one count was recorded for roughly 20% of them. The ten largest make up around an eighth of the sample.

PBMCs were isolated by Ficoll-Paque density gradient centrifugation. Sequencing was performed on PBMCs or a T cell subset sorted from them (not recorded which). The receptor was isolated from an adult woman who had mild COVID-19 (a few samples of this study predate the infection). The sample titles of this study are shuffled in the database, so cell type and time point are left out; the donor was told from shared clones. The chain uses TRBV11-3 and TRBJ2-3; a confident D gene designation cannot be given. The DNA is as follows: TGTGCCAGCAGCTTAGGAGTAAAACCTAGCACAGATACGCAGTATTTT. Translated, it gives CASSLGVKPSTDTQYF.